What follows describes a single T cell receptor (beta chain). Its target is not known. The starting material, 2 million PBMCs stored at -80 C, gave rise to the unsorted libraries. The cDNA came from 5'RACE with 10-nucleotide random UMIs. TCRdb reanalysed the 5' RACE reads using MiXCR and keeps one entry per CDR3 protein. This sample has 55,000 to 70,000 distinct CDR3 sequences; around 4.8% occur once, and the top ten carry less than 3.5%. The data were obtained in a study of neurological immune-mediated disorders. Whole-study findings and limits: Association of the multiple sclerosis repertoire cluster with clinical or MRI features was not observed for any feature. The absence of any CDR3 amino acid sequence shared by expanded clones across subjects suggests that repertoires were private in all groups.

The CDR3 loop spans 20 amino acids. The TCR originated in a woman between 50 and 59 years old with multiple sclerosis. The chain links TRBV21-1 to TRBJ2-6; TRBD1, the table's D call, lacks a check against the DNA. TRBV21-1 is deemed a pseudogene. Specimen: PBMCs. The CDR3, as DNA: TGTGCCAGCAGCCCCAATGGGGGGGACAGCCCTTTCTCTGGGGCCAACGTCCTGACTTTC. The encoded protein is CASSPNGGDSPFSGANVLTF.